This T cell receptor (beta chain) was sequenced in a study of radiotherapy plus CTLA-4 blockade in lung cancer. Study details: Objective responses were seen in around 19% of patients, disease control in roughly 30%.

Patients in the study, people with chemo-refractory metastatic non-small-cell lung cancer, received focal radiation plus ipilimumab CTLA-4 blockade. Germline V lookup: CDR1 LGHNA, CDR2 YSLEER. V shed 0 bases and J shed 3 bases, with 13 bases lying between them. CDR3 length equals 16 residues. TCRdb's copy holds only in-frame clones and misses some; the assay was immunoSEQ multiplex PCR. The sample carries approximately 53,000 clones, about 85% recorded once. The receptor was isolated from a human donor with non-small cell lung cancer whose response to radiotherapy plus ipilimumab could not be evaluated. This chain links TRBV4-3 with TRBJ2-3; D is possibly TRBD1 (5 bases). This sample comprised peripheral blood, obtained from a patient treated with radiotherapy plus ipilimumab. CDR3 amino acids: CASSQDRRGNTDTQYF. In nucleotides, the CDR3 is TGCGCCAGCAGCCAAGATCGTAGGGGTAATACAGATACGCAGTATTTT.